In this sample, the clone carrying this T cell receptor (beta chain) turned up a few times. Its specificity is unknown. Looked up from germline, CDR1 is SEHNR and CDR2 is FQNEAQ (reference sequence). The CDR3 is 15 amino acids. J lost 0 bases, V lost 4 bases, and 5 bases had no gene match. The sample comes from a study of cytomegalovirus exposure and HLA in healthy donors. Notes on the study in general: Productive status was seen about 87% or about 30% of the time for most TCR beta V segments in an earlier analysis. Reports credit the classifier with highly specific, highly sensitive diagnosis of cytomegalovirus status. A few of the chains that were CMV-associated were confirmed in vitro to be specific for CMV antigens. Rare sequences made up most TCRs, while some public TCRs were found in many donors.

The PCR was carried out with 60 Vbeta primers and 13 Jbeta primers. This table comes from immunoSEQ multiplex PCR, and its TCRdb copy is limited to in-frame clones, with some not included. The sample has about 140,000 clones, roughly 86% seen once; the top ten hold roughly 0.5%. Specimen: PBMCs. The source of this sequence is a woman aged 40 to 50 in good health and CMV-seronegative. The chain employs TRBV7-9 and TRBJ2-7; 8 bases fit TRBD2. This chain's CDR3 is CASSSLAGPSYEQYF. The CDR3 DNA is TGTGCCAGCAGCTCCTTAGCGGGACCCTCCTACGAGCAGTACTTC. The full variable domain, rest sourced from reference TRBV7-9 and TRBJ2-7, is DTGVSQNPRHKITKRGQNVTFRCDPISEHNRLYWYRQTLGQGPEFLTYFQNEAQLEKSRLLSDRFSAERPKGSFSTLEIQRTEQGDSAMYLCASSSLAGPSYEQYFGPGTRLTVT.